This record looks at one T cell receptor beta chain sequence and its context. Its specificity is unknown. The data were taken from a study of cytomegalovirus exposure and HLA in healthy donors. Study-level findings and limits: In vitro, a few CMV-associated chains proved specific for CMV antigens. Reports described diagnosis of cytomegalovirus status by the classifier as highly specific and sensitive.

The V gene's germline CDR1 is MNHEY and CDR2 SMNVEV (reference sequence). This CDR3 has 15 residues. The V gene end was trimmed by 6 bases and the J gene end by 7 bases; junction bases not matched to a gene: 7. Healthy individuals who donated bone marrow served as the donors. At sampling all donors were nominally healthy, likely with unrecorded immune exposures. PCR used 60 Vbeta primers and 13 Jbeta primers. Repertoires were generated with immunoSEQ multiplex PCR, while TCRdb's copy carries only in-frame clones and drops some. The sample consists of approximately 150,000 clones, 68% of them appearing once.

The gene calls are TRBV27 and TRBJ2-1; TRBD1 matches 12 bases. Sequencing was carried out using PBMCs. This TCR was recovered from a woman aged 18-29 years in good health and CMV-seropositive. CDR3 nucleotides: TGTGCCAGCAGATGGGACAGGGGGCGAAGGAATGAGCAGTTCTTC. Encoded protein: CASRWDRGRRNEQFF.